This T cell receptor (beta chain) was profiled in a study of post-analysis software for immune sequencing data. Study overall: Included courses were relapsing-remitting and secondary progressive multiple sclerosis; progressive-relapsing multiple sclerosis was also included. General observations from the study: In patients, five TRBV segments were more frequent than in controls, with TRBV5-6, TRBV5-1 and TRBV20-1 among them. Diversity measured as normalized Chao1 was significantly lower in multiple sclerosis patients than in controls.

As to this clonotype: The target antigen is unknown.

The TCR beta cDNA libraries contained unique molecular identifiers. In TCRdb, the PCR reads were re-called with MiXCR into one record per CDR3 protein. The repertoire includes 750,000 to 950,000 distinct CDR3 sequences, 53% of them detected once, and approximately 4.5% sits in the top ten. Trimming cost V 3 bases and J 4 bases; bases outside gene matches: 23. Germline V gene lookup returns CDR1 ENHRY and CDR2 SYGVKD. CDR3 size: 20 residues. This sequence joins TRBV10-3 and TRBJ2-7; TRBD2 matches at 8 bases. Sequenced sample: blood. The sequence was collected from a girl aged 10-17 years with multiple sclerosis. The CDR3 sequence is CAISESLGLVIHSVPYEQYF. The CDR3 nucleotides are TGTGCCATCAGTGAAAGTCTGGGACTAGTCATCCACTCGGTCCCTTACGAGCAGTACTTC.